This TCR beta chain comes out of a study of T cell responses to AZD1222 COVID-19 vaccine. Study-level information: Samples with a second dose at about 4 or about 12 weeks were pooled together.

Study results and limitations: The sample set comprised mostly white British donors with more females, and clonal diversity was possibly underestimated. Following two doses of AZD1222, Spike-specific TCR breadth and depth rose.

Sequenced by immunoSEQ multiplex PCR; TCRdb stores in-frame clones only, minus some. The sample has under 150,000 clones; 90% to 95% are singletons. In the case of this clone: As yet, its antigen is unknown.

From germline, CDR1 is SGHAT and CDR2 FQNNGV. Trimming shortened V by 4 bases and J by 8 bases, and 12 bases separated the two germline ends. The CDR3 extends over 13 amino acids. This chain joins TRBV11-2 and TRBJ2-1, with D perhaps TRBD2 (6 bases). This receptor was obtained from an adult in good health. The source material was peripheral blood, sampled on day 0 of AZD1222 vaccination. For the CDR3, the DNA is TGTGCCAGCAGCTCCAGCCCGGGGGATGAGCAGTTCTTC. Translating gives CASSSSPGDEQFF.